This passage covers 30 T cell receptor beta chains from one sample sequenced in a study of T cells in narcolepsy. Some clones are missing from TCRdb's copy, which holds only in-frame ones; the method was immunoSEQ multiplex PCR. This sample has fewer than 40,000 clones, with about nine tenths found just once. Sequencing was performed on CD45RA- memory CD4+ T cells from PBMCs. The receptors here all came from a human donor with narcolepsy.

V is TRBV2 and J is TRBJ1-2, with D perhaps matching TRBD1 (5 bases). Trimming took off 6 bases at V and 0 bases at J, with 14 bases between the two ends. Germline V CDR1 and CDR2: SNHLY, FYNNEI. The CDR3 runs to 15 residues. CDR3 DNA: TGTGCCAGCAGCCCCGAGTGGGGACCTAACTATGGCTACACCTTC. This gives the protein CASSPEWGPNYGYTF.

The V gene is TRBV2, the J gene TRBJ2-5; TRBD1 aligns across 10 bases. The CDR3 has 15 amino acids. Germline CDR1 and CDR2: SNHLY and FYNNEI. With V trimmed by 4 bases and J by 4 bases, 6 bases remained unmatched. The CDR3 nucleotides are TGTGCCAGCAGTGCGTTGACAGGGGGCGGAGAGACCCAGTACTTC. Translating gives CASSALTGGGETQYF.

The chain employs TRBV14 and TRBJ2-4; the D is unclear. Trimming removed 2 bases at V and 8 bases at J, with 13 bases between. The CDR3 has 14 amino acids. Looked up from germline, CDR1 is SGHDN and CDR2 is FVKESK. The CDR3 DNA follows: TGTGCCAGCAGCCAACGGAACACTGGTGACATTCAGTACTTC. This codes for CASSQRNTGDIQYF.

The chain has TRBV5-1 and TRBJ2-7; 7 bases map to TRBD1. The V gene end was trimmed by 0 bases and the J gene end by 1 base; junction bases not matched to a gene: 4. This CDR3 has 15 amino acids. Per germline, CDR1 SGHRS and CDR2 YFSETQ. DNA for the CDR3: TGCGCCAGCAGCTTGGCCGGGACAGCATCCTACGAGCAGTACTTC. It codes for CASSLAGTASYEQYF.

This chain connects TRBV7-9 to TRBJ1-1, with D uncertain. Between the trimmed V and J ends, which lost 7 bases and 0 bases, there was a span of 12 bases. From germline, CDR1 is SEHNR and CDR2 FQNEAQ (reference sequence). The CDR3 runs to 14 residues. CDR3 amino acids: CASTFIGLNTEAFF. Here the CDR3 DNA reads TGTGCCAGCACCTTTATAGGGTTGAACACTGAAGCTTTCTTT.

The V gene is TRBV10-3, the J gene TRBJ1-1, with TRBD1 matching 8 bases. CDR3 length: 15 residues. Germline V gene lookup returns CDR1 ENHRY and CDR2 SYGVKD. V was pared by 2 bases and J by 4 bases, with 6 bases of the junction left unmatched. The CDR3 loop is CAISEQGARGTEAFF. CDR3 coding DNA: TGTGCCATCAGTGAGCAGGGGGCAAGGGGCACTGAAGCTTTCTTT.

This chain connects TRBV5-6 to TRBJ1-4; no clear D gene. Germline V CDR1 and CDR2: SGHDT, YYEEEE. The CDR3 extends over 14 amino acids. V lost 4 bases, J lost 4 bases, and 11 bases lay in between. The CDR3 DNA is TGTGCCAGCAGCGGGCGCCTCCTTAATGAAAAACTGTTTTTT. Amino acids: CASSGRLLNEKLFF. Based on the CDR3 plus reference TRBV5-6 and TRBJ1-4, the full variable domain is DAGVTQSPTHLIKTRGQQVTLRCSPKSGHDTVSWYQQALGQGPQFIFQYYEEEERQRGNFPDRFSGHQFPNYSSELNVNALLLGDSALYLCASSGRLLNEKLFFGSGTQLSVL.

The chain employs TRBV7-8 and TRBJ1-4, with a possible D match to TRBD1 (5 bases). Trimming left V 6 bases short and J 0 bases short, with 14 bases between. In germline, CDR1 is SGHVS, CDR2 FQNEAQ. This CDR3 is built from 16 residues. The CDR3 nucleotides are TGTGCCAGCAGTCGTGGGGCTCTTGCAACTAATGAAAAACTGTTTTTT. Amino acids: CASSRGALATNEKLFF.

The gene calls are TRBV30 and TRBJ2-4; D tentatively fits TRBD1 or TRBD2 (5 bases each). The CDR3 loop spans 17 amino acids. The germline CDR1 and CDR2 sequences are GTSNPN and SVGIG (reference sequence). Trimming shortened V by 1 base and J by 0 bases, and 16 bases separated the two germline ends. The CDR3 loop reads CAWSAIRGTLAKNIQYF. CDR3 nucleotides: TGTGCCTGGAGTGCGATCCGAGGGACCTTAGCCAAAAACATTCAGTACTTC.

The chain joins TRBV11-3 to TRBJ1-1, with D maybe TRBD1 (6 bases). The CDR3 loop spans 14 amino acids. V was trimmed by 2 bases and J by 7 bases, leaving 14 bases between them. Germline values: CDR1 SGHNT, CDR2 YENEEA. CDR3 in DNA: TGTGCCAGCAGCTTACGAGACAGGTTAAATGAAGCTTTCTTT. Translation: CASSLRDRLNEAFF.

The J gene is TRBJ2-7, the V gene TRBV5-8; 7 positions agree with TRBD1. The germline V gene encodes CDR1 SGHTS and CDR2 YDEGEE. V lost 2 bases and J lost 5; bases outside the gene matches: 4. The CDR3 totals 13 residues. CDR3 DNA: TGTGCCAGCAGCTTTGACAGGGCCCACGAGCAGTACTTC. This gives the protein CASSFDRAHEQYF. Full variable domain (remainder filled in from reference TRBV5-8 and TRBJ2-7): EAGVTQSPTHLIKTRGQQATLRCSPISGHTSVYWYQQALGLGLQFLLWYDEGEERNRGNFPPRFSGRQFPNYSSELNVNALELEDSALYLCASSFDRAHEQYFGPGTRLTVT.

The chain joins TRBV5-6 to TRBJ1-1; a weak D match, TRBD1 (6 bases). The CDR3 runs 13 residues. V was cut by 7 bases and J by 1 base, with 11 bases left in between. Per germline, CDR1 SGHDT and CDR2 YYEEEE. The CDR3 loop reads CASGSDRNTEAFF. CDR3 DNA: TGTGCCAGCGGCTCGGACAGGAACACTGAAGCTTTCTTT.

The rearrangement links TRBV5-5 to TRBJ2-1; 13 bases are a match to TRBD2. This CDR3 has 14 amino acids. From germline, CDR1 is SGHKS and CDR2 YYEKEE (reference sequence). V dropped 4 bases and J dropped 9; count of bases not matched to a gene: 4. CDR3 residues: CASSRGLAGPEQFF. As DNA, the CDR3 is TGTGCCAGCAGCCGGGGACTAGCGGGACCTGAGCAGTTCTTC.

The chain carries TRBV28 and TRBJ1-1; no definite D call. Per the germline V gene, CDR1 is MDHEN and CDR2 is SYDVKM. Between the trimmed V and J ends, which lost 4 bases and 3 bases, there was a span of 15 bases. CDR3 size: 15 residues. In DNA, the CDR3 is TGTGCCAGCAGTTCACTTCGGGTGAAAGACACTGAAGCTTTCTTT. This translates into CASSSLRVKDTEAFF.

The DNA of the CDR3 is TGTGCCAGTAGTATACGCCTAGGGAGCCTGAACACTGAAGCTTTCTTT. This encodes CASSIRLGSLNTEAFF. The J gene is TRBJ1-1, the V gene TRBV19; D remains ambiguous. The CDR3 runs to 16 residues. The germline CDR1 and CDR2 sequences are LNHDA and SQIVND (reference sequence). V lost 2 bases, J lost 0 bases, and 13 bases lay in between.

The J gene is TRBJ1-1, the V gene TRBV2; D is uncertain. Looked up from germline, CDR1 is SNHLY and CDR2 is FYNNEI. CDR3 length: 13 amino acids. With 6 bases removed from V and 1 base from J, the gap between germline ends came to 9 bases. In nucleotides, the CDR3 is TGTGCCAGCAGAGCGAACGGGAACACTGAAGCTTTCTTT. Residues: CASRANGNTEAFF.

V and J are TRBV2 and TRBJ1-4, with 8 bases matching TRBD1. V was clipped by 4 bases and J by 8 bases; unmatched bases: 3. Looked up from germline, CDR1 is SNHLY and CDR2 is FYNNEI. This CDR3 has 13 residues. The DNA of the CDR3 is TGTGCCAGCAGTGTAACAGGGGGGGAAAAACTGTTTTTT. Encoded protein: CASSVTGGEKLFF.

V and J are TRBV6-1 and TRBJ2-3; D is ambiguous. There are 14 residues in the CDR3. Trimming took 7 bases from V and 7 from J, leaving 18 bases between them. Germline CDR1 reads MNHNS; CDR2 reads SASEGT. In DNA, the CDR3 is TGTGCCAGCAAGGACCGTCAGAGAAGTAATACGCAGTATTTT. Encoded protein: CASKDRQRSNTQYF.

The chain links TRBV27 to TRBJ2-7; D gene ambiguous. This CDR3 has 19 residues. Germline V gene sequence: CDR1 MNHEY, CDR2 SMNVEV (reference sequence). The germline V and J ends were trimmed by 7 bases and 0 bases, with 28 bases remaining between them. CDR3 sequence reads: CASTPMAQPWARSSYEQYF. The CDR3 region has the DNA TGTGCCAGCACCCCAATGGCCCAGCCCTGGGCAAGGAGCTCCTACGAGCAGTACTTC.

V gene TRBV18 combines with J gene TRBJ2-5; no clear D gene. The CDR3 runs 13 residues. In germline, CDR1 is KGHSH, CDR2 LQKENI. Trimming removed 3 bases at V and 3 bases at J, with 8 bases between. The CDR3 spells CASSPDLEETQYF. In nucleotides, the CDR3 is TGTGCCAGCTCACCCGACTTAGAAGAGACCCAGTACTTC.

V is TRBV7-9 and J is TRBJ1-1, with 10 positions matching TRBD1. CDR3 length: 16 amino acids. The junction had 6 bases not matched to a gene; V was cut back by 1 base and J by 4 bases. The germline V gene has CDR1 SEHNR and CDR2 FQNEAQ (reference sequence). CDR3 sequence: CASSLGTGGGGTEAFF. The CDR3 DNA sequence: TGTGCCAGCAGCTTAGGGACAGGGGGAGGGGGCACTGAAGCTTTCTTT.

Points on this clone: Other DNA sequences in this specimen translate into the identical CDR3. The chain has TRBV2 and TRBJ2-5; D is ambiguous. Per germline, CDR1 SNHLY and CDR2 FYNNEI. Trimming stripped 4 bases from V and 1 base from J, with 10 bases between. The CDR3 runs to 14 residues. The CDR3 DNA sequence: TGTGCCAGCAGTGTCGTCTCCTCCCAAGAGACCCAGTACTTC. It is translated as CASSVVSSQETQYF.

The chain uses TRBV5-5 and TRBJ1-5; TRBD1 matches at 8 bases. The CDR3 totals 15 residues. Looked up from germline, CDR1 is SGHKS and CDR2 is YYEKEE (reference sequence). Trimming removed 0 bases from V and 7 bases from J; junction bases left unmatched: 6. CDR3 nucleotide sequence: TGTGCCAGCAGCTTGGAGGACAGGGTTGGGCAGCCCCAGCATTTT. It translates to CASSLEDRVGQPQHF.

As regards this clone: One end of the junction is discordant with germline, which a read error may explain. The genes are TRBV7-7 and TRBJ2-2; no clear D. The CDR3 sequence is 14 residues long. CDR1 SSHAT and CDR2 FNYEAQ come from the germline V gene (reference sequence). The CDR3 region has the DNA TGTGCTAGCAGATTTAGTAGAAGCACCGGGGAGCTGTTTTTT. This codes for CASRFSRSTGELFF. Drawing the rest from reference TRBV7-7 and TRBJ2-2, the complete variable domain is GAGVSQSPRYKVTKRGQDVTLRCDPISSHATLYWYQQALGQGPEFLTYFNYEAQPDKSGLPSDRFSAERPEGSISTLTIQRTEQRDSAMYRCASRFSRSTGELFFGEGSRLTVL.

There are a few counts of this clone. As DNA, the CDR3 is TGTGCCAGCAGCCAGACCCGCTACGAGCAGTACTTC. This translates into CASSQTRYEQYF. The V gene is TRBV6-6, the J gene TRBJ2-7; D gene uncertain. This CDR3 has 12 residues. Germline V CDR1 and CDR2: MNHNY, SVGAGI (reference sequence). Trimming shortened V by 6 bases and J by 3 bases, and 9 bases separated the two germline ends.

The table lists this clone with a few counts. The V and J genes are TRBV7-7 and TRBJ2-7, with D perhaps matching TRBD1 (6 bases). The CDR3 extends over 14 amino acids. Per the germline V gene, CDR1 is SSHAT and CDR2 is FNYEAQ (reference sequence). V was clipped by 2 bases and J by 0 bases, with 8 bases between them. In nucleotides, the CDR3 is TGTGCCAGCAGCTTAACGGACAGCTCCTACGAGCAGTACTTC. Its translation: CASSLTDSSYEQYF.

V gene TRBV7-2 combines with J gene TRBJ1-1, with D uncertain. The CDR3 loop spans 15 amino acids. Trimming took off 4 bases at V and 0 bases at J, with 12 bases between the two ends. CDR1 is SGHTA, CDR2 FQGNSA, per germline. The CDR3 nucleotides read TGTGCCAGCAGCTCTTCCGGTGGGCTGAACACTGAAGCTTTCTTT. Its protein is CASSSSGGLNTEAFF.

The J gene is TRBJ1-2, the V gene TRBV30, with TRBD1 matching 9 bases. The CDR3 runs 13 residues. V dropped 6 bases and J dropped 8; count of bases not matched to a gene: 10. Germline V lookup: CDR1 GTSNPN, CDR2 SVGIG (reference sequence). The CDR3 is CACRGQGTRGYTF. The DNA of the CDR3 is TGTGCCTGTCGGGGACAGGGAACGAGGGGCTACACCTTC.

The V and J genes are TRBV11-3 and TRBJ2-2; TRBD2 agrees at 13 bases. The CDR3 extends over 15 amino acids. After removal of 3 bases from V and 6 bases from J, the junction contained 1 base not matched to a gene. Germline assignment: CDR1 SGHNT and CDR2 YENEEA. The CDR3 loop is CASSLTSGGSGELFF. The CDR3 DNA reads as TGTGCCAGCAGCTTGACTAGCGGGGGGTCCGGGGAGCTGTTTTTT.

J is TRBJ1-2 and V is TRBV19; 7 bases map to TRBD1. Losses at the gene ends were 5 bases for V and 1 base for J; bases not matched to a gene: 4. Germline values: CDR1 LNHDA, CDR2 SQIVND (reference sequence). The CDR3 totals 14 residues. CDR3: CASSVGTVNYGYTF. CDR3 nucleotide sequence: TGTGCCAGTAGTGTCGGGACAGTTAACTATGGCTACACCTTC.